One and the same sample provided the 9 T cell receptor beta chains below, sequenced in a study of blood T cell repertoires in COVID-19. Sequenced by immunoSEQ multiplex PCR; TCRdb stores in-frame clones only, minus some. Among around 160,000 clones listed, 70% to 90% were seen once. The sequenced material came from PBMCs or T cells enriched from blood (not recorded which). These receptors were obtained from a man between 40 and 49 years old who had recovered from COVID-19.

The chain links TRBV12-5 to TRBJ2-2; 14 nucleotides align to TRBD2. The CDR3 consists of 15 residues. Germline V gene data show CDR1 as LGHNT and CDR2 as FRNRAP. V lost 4 bases and J lost 5; bases outside the gene matches: 0. CDR3 coding DNA: TGTGCTAGTGGTTGGACTAGCGGGGGGACCGGGGAGCTGTTTTTT. Translation gives CASGWTSGGTGELFF.

This chain's CDR3 is CASSNRQGAENGYTF. Written as DNA, the CDR3 is TGTGCCAGTAGTAACCGACAGGGGGCCGAGAATGGCTACACCTTC. This rearrangement joins TRBV19 to TRBJ1-2; 10 positions agree with TRBD1. Per germline, CDR1 LNHDA and CDR2 SQIVND (reference sequence). V shed 4 bases, J shed 6 bases, and the junction held 8 bases outside the gene matches. CDR3 size: 15 residues.

In this sample, this clone turned up once. V gene TRBV11-2 combines with J gene TRBJ2-7; TRBD2 agrees at 8 bases. The germline V gene has CDR1 SGHAT and CDR2 FQNNGV. J lost 0 bases, V lost 5 bases, and 12 bases had no gene match. CDR3 length: 17 residues. The CDR3 DNA reads as TGTGCCAGCAGCCCGCGACTGAGCGGGGGCCCCTCCTACGAGCAGTACTTC. Translation: CASSPRLSGGPSYEQYF.

CDR3 nucleotides: TGTGCCAGCAGCCTCAGCGGAGACGCCTACGAGCAGTACTTC. Translated, it gives CASSLSGDAYEQYF. The V gene is TRBV4-2, the J gene TRBJ2-7, with D possibly TRBD2 on 5 matching bases. With 4 bases removed from V and 2 bases from J, the gap between germline ends came to 12 bases. Germline-derived CDR1 and CDR2 are LGHNA and YNFKEQ. CDR3 size: 14 residues.

V and J are TRBV11-2 and TRBJ2-2, with TRBD2 matching 8 bases. The CDR3 runs 14 residues. V lost 5 bases, J lost 3 bases, and 2 bases stayed unmatched. Germline V lookup: CDR1 SGHAT, CDR2 FQNNGV. The CDR3 DNA sequence: TGTGCCAGCAGCCCGCGGGGGGACACCGGGGAGCTGTTTTTT. It yields the protein CASSPRGDTGELFF.

The chain employs TRBV28 and TRBJ2-3, with 12 bases matching TRBD2. The junction had 1 base not matched to a gene; V was cut back by 6 bases and J by 3 bases. Germline loops: CDR1 MDHEN, CDR2 SYDVKM. The CDR3 runs 14 residues. CDR3 amino acids: CASSTSGGTDTQYF. CDR3 nucleotide sequence: TGTGCCAGCAGCACTAGCGGGGGGACAGATACGCAGTATTTT.

J is TRBJ1-1 and V is TRBV6-5; possible D gene TRBD1, 6 bases. CDR1 is MNHEY and CDR2 is SVGAGI in the germline V gene. CDR3 length equals 14 residues. V dropped 7 bases and J dropped 0 bases, with 12 bases sitting between them. This CDR3 reads CASKGGPLNTEAFF. CDR3 sequence (DNA): TGTGCCAGCAAGGGGGGGCCCTTGAACACTGAAGCTTTCTTT.

This clone came up once. This chain links TRBV18 with TRBJ1-1, with D perhaps matching TRBD1 (5 bases). Germline V CDR1 and CDR2: KGHSH, LQKENI. V gave up 2 bases and J gave up 4 bases, with 14 bases separating them. The CDR3 totals 15 residues. The CDR3 sequence is CASSPARAFSTEAFF. As DNA, the CDR3 is TGTGCCAGCTCACCAGCCAGGGCTTTCAGCACTGAAGCTTTCTTT. Full variable domain (rest looked up from reference TRBV18 and TRBJ1-1): NAGVMQNPRHLVRRRGQEARLRCSPMKGHSHVYWYRQLPEEGLKFMVYLQKENIIDESGMPKERFSAEFPKEGPSILRIQQVVRGDSAAYFCASSPARAFSTEAFFGQGTRLTVV.

CDR3 amino acids: CASSFRGLTAAKNIQYF. The CDR3 nucleotides are TGCGCCAGCAGTTTCAGGGGGCTGACGGCAGCCAAAAACATTCAGTACTTC. The J gene is TRBJ2-4, the V gene TRBV5-1; 8 bases are a match to TRBD1. The V gene end was trimmed by 5 bases and the J gene end by 0 bases; junction bases not matched to a gene: 10. Germline CDR1 SGHRS, CDR2 YFSETQ. This CDR3 has 17 amino acids. The full variable domain, its missing parts supplied by reference TRBV5-1 and TRBJ2-4, is KAGVTQTPRYLIKTRGQQVTLSCSPISGHRSVSWYQQTPGQGLQFLFEYFSETQRNKGNFPGRFSGRQFSNSRSEMNVSTLELGDSALYLCASSFRGLTAAKNIQYFGAGTRLSVL.